The sequence of this TCR beta chain was determined in a study of CD8 T cells in ankylosing spondylitis. General study findings and limits: Disease-linked clones displayed a CD8+ phenotype and appeared relatively rarely in peripheral blood. Matched ankylosing spondylitis synovial fluid reportedly showed significant enrichment of disease-linked clones.

As for this clonotype: Its antigen remains unidentified.

A quantitative 5'-RACE method, one with molecular barcodes, was used to make TCR beta libraries. TCRdb re-called the 5' RACE reads with MiXCR, one entry per CDR3 protein. The repertoire holds under 300,000 distinct CDR3 sequences, with about 9.1% as singletons. The CDR3 runs 15 residues. V lost 0 bases to trimming and J lost 6 bases; unmatched junction nucleotides: 6. Germline CDR1 reads SQVTM; CDR2 reads ANQGSEA. The sample taken for sequencing was blood, either unsorted or a sorted T cell fraction (not recorded which). The rearrangement joins TRBV29-1 to TRBJ1-2; TRBD1 agrees at 11 bases. The sequence came from a male donor with ankylosing spondylitis or in good health (not recorded which). CDR3 DNA sequence: TGCAGCGTTGAAGAGGACAGGGGGCGACTTGATGGCTACACCTTC. It is translated as CSVEEDRGRLDGYTF.